The count of the clone carrying this TCR beta chain is one. These data belong to a study of blood T cell repertoires in COVID-19. Turning to the study itself: Sources were T cells, B-cell-depleted T cells, or PBMCs; the material itself was cDNA or gDNA.

Germline values: CDR1 LNHDA, CDR2 SQIVND (reference sequence). The CDR3 length is 14 residues. J lost 1 base, V lost 7 bases, and 6 bases had no gene match. Source study methods: Counts of nucleated cells, estimated from reference gene primer amplification, were obtained. Using immunoSEQ multiplex PCR, the repertoire was profiled, and TCRdb retains in-frame clones only, with some absent. The DNA was the basis for D and trimming; V, J and clone size are from that table. This table has over 200,000 clones, around nine tenths appearing once. The sample taken for sequencing was peripheral blood. The J gene is TRBJ1-1, the V gene TRBV19; the match to TRBD1 covers 7 bases. The sequence was collected from a man in his 60s who had recovered from COVID-19. The CDR3 bases are TGTGCCAGTATCCCGACAGGGTGGAACACTGAAGCTTTCTTT. Translated, it gives CASIPTGWNTEAFF.